A selection of T cell receptor beta chains follows, all from one sample in a study of cytomegalovirus exposure and HLA in healthy donors. Sequencing used immunoSEQ multiplex PCR; TCRdb keeps in-frame clones, though not all of them. The sample shows over 150,000 clones, around 68% of them seen only once. Sequenced: PBMCs. The receptors shown here come from a woman aged 40 to 50 in good health and CMV-seropositive. Both conserved end residues are part of each CDR3. A D gene is named only where the DNA matches it firmly. Clone size is not always given. Where it is, it says once, few, many or a class for expanded clones.

V,J,size,D,CDR3,DNA
TRBV7-7,TRBJ2-7,NA,TRBD2,CASSPRDYPSYEQYF,TGTGCTAGCAGCCCCCGGGACTATCCCTCCTACGAGCAGTACTTC
TRBV6-6,TRBJ1-2,NA,TRBD1,CASSHTGDRGSGYTF,TGTGCCAGCAGTCACACAGGTGACAGGGGAAGTGGCTACACCTTC
TRBV29-1,TRBJ2-1,few,TRBD1,CSVGQGNGEQFF,TGCAGCGTAGGACAGGGTAATGGTGAGCAGTTCTTC
TRBV7-9,TRBJ2-1,NA,TRBD2,CAGSFVKRETDNEQFF,TGTGCCGGCAGCTTCGTTAAGCGGGAGACCGACAATGAGCAGTTCTTC
TRBV5-1,TRBJ2-3,NA,TRBD2,CASSRTPREGLGDTQYF,TGCGCCAGCAGCCGGACCCCCCGGGAGGGCCTCGGAGATACGCAGTATTTT
TRBV7-9,TRBJ2-5,NA,NA,CASSLMTIQETQYF,TGTGCCAGCAGCTTAATGACAATCCAAGAGACCCAGTACTTC
TRBV27,TRBJ2-6,NA,NA,CASSQALTGANVLTF,TGTGCCAGCAGTCAAGCCCTAACTGGGGCCAACGTCCTGACTTTC
TRBV9,TRBJ2-1,NA,NA,CASSVGGWGEARNEQFF,TGTGCCAGCAGCGTAGGGGGGTGGGGGGAGGCTCGCAATGAGCAGTTCTTC
TRBV7-6,TRBJ2-7,NA,NA,CASSSYLYEQYF,TGTGCCAGCAGTTCTTACCTATACGAGCAGTACTTC
TRBV19,TRBJ1-4,NA,NA,CASSPSGNFYEKLFF,TGTGCCAGTAGCCCTTCAGGGAATTTTTATGAAAAACTGTTTTTT
TRBV7-3,TRBJ2-7,NA,TRBD1,CASSQGPSGQTYEQYF,TGTGCCAGCAGCCAAGGTCCGTCGGGACAGACCTACGAGCAGTACTTC
TRBV2,TRBJ1-3,NA,NA,CASSATRAGNTIYF,TGTGCCAGCAGTGCAACCCGGGCTGGAAACACCATATATTTT
TRBV18,TRBJ2-7,NA,TRBD2,CASSPIQLAGVREQYF,TGTGCCAGCTCACCGATCCAACTAGCGGGGGTGAGGGAGCAGTACTTC
TRBV6-6,TRBJ2-1,NA,NA,CASSGSQGNEQFF,TGTGCCAGCAGCGGGAGCCAAGGGAATGAGCAGTTCTTC
TRBV9,TRBJ2-1,NA,NA,CASSVVAGGSYNEQFF,TGTGCCAGCAGCGTAGTCGCGGGCGGGTCCTACAATGAGCAGTTCTTC
TRBV7-9,TRBJ1-1,NA,TRBD1,CASSLTGQGTSEAFF,TGTGCCAGCAGCTTAACAGGACAGGGGACCTCTGAAGCTTTCTTT
TRBV6-1,TRBJ2-5,NA,TRBD2,CASSEGWASGETQYF,TGTGCCAGCAGTGAAGGGTGGGCTAGCGGAGAGACCCAGTACTTC
TRBV10-3,TRBJ1-1,NA,NA,CAISERGTEAFF,TGTGCCATCAGTGAGAGGGGCACTGAAGCTTTCTTT
TRBV7-7,TRBJ2-3,few,NA,CASSPLPLATNTQYF,TGTGCTAGCAGCCCCCTCCCTTTGGCCACGAATACGCAGTATTTT
TRBV19,TRBJ1-2,NA,NA,CASIPEGGEKNYGYTF,TGTGCCAGTATCCCCGAGGGGGGGGAGAAGAACTATGGCTACACCTTC
TRBV7-7,TRBJ2-5,few,NA,CASSLALSTGPQETQYF,TGTGCTAGCAGCTTAGCGCTTAGCACAGGCCCCCAAGAGACCCAGTACTTC
TRBV5-1,TRBJ2-7,NA,TRBD1,CASSTNRQGLHEQYF,TGCGCCAGCAGCACAAACCGACAGGGTCTACACGAGCAGTACTTC
TRBV6-5,TRBJ1-4,NA,TRBD1,CASSYSGTAEKLFF,TGTGCCAGCAGTTACTCCGGGACAGCAGAAAAACTGTTTTTT
TRBV7-9,TRBJ2-7,NA,NA,CASMGGGGFYEQYF,TGTGCCAGCATGGGGGGCGGGGGCTTCTACGAGCAGTACTTC
TRBV18,TRBJ1-1,NA,NA,CASSTDRNTEAFF,TGTGCCAGCTCGACTGACAGGAACACTGAAGCTTTCTTT
TRBV28,TRBJ2-7,once,TRBD2,CASSSSGSSGEQYF,TGTGCCAGCAGTTCTAGCGGGAGCTCCGGCGAGCAGTACTTC
TRBV5-6,TRBJ2-2,few,NA,CASSLGLANTGELFF,TGTGCCAGCAGCTTGGGACTAGCGAACACCGGGGAGCTGTTTTTT
TRBV7-2,TRBJ2-2,NA,NA,CASSLAYGLGELFF,TGTGCCAGCAGCTTAGCGTACGGACTTGGGGAGCTGTTTTTT
TRBV2,TRBJ2-7,NA,TRBD2,CASSELAGAGEQYF,TGTGCCAGCAGTGAATTAGCGGGGGCCGGAGAGCAGTACTTC
TRBV7-2,TRBJ1-4,NA,NA,CASSLLGGPSTNEKLFF,TGTGCCAGCAGCTTATTGGGGGGGCCCTCAACTAATGAAAAACTGTTTTTT
TRBV9,TRBJ2-1,NA,TRBD2,CASSVVASGTYNEQFF,TGTGCCAGCAGCGTAGTAGCTAGCGGGACCTACAATGAGCAGTTCTTC
TRBV18,TRBJ2-1,NA,TRBD2,CASSPASLAGGFSYNEQFF,TGTGCCAGCTCACCGGCTTCCCTAGCGGGGGGGTTTAGCTACAATGAGCAGTTCTTC
TRBV19,TRBJ2-3,NA,NA,CASSRDSTDTQYF,TGTGCCAGTTCCCGGGACTCCACAGATACGCAGTATTTT
TRBV5-1,TRBJ1-6,NA,TRBD1,CASSLSSQGGNSPLHF,TGCGCCAGCAGCTTGTCTTCCCAGGGGGGAAATTCACCCCTCCACTTT
TRBV27,TRBJ2-1,NA,TRBD2,CASSLLAGYNEQFF,TGTGCCAGCAGTTTGCTAGCGGGATACAATGAGCAGTTCTTC
TRBV11-3,TRBJ2-5,few,NA,CASSASVVQGQETQYF,TGTGCCAGCAGCGCCTCGGTAGTTCAGGGTCAGGAGACCCAGTACTTC
TRBV4-2,TRBJ1-5,NA,NA,CASSGEGSNQPQHF,TGTGCCAGCAGCGGGGAGGGTAGCAATCAGCCCCAGCATTTT
TRBV28,TRBJ2-3,once,TRBD2,CASTETSGKSTDTQYF,TGTGCCAGCACCGAGACTAGCGGGAAAAGCACAGATACGCAGTATTTT
TRBV19,TRBJ1-1,NA,NA,CASSAQGSRTEAFF,TGTGCCAGTAGTGCGCAGGGAAGTCGAACTGAAGCTTTCTTT
TRBV5-8,TRBJ1-1,NA,NA,CASSLAGGMNTEAFF,TGTGCCAGCAGCTTGGCGGGGGGTATGAACACTGAAGCTTTCTTT
TRBV9,TRBJ2-3,few,TRBD2,CASSGRGGTSTDTQYF,TGTGCCAGCAGTGGCCGGGGGGGGACTAGCACAGATACGCAGTATTTT
TRBV19,TRBJ2-1,NA,NA,CASSIGSAPKLGEQFF,TGTGCCAGTAGTATAGGGAGCGCCCCTAAATTAGGCGAGCAGTTCTTC
TRBV19,TRBJ2-7,NA,NA,CASSRQESSYEQYF,TGTGCCAGTAGCCGACAGGAGAGCTCCTACGAGCAGTACTTC
TRBV25-1,TRBJ1-1,NA,TRBD1,CASSRTGDTEAFF,TGTGCCAGCAGCCGGACAGGGGACACTGAAGCTTTCTTT
TRBV9,TRBJ2-7,NA,NA,CASSVDEGYEQYF,TGTGCCAGCAGCGTAGACGAGGGATACGAGCAGTACTTC
TRBV20-1,TRBJ1-2,NA,NA,CSALDYGYTF,TGCAGTGCTCTAGACTATGGCTACACCTTC
TRBV15,TRBJ2-7,few,NA,CATSRETGYEQYF,TGTGCCACCAGCAGAGAGACAGGCTACGAGCAGTACTTC
TRBV25-1,TRBJ1-5,NA,NA,CASSGPGTDGNQPQHF,TGTGCCAGCAGTGGCCCGGGAACTGACGGCAATCAGCCCCAGCATTTT
TRBV7-2,TRBJ1-5,NA,TRBD1,CASSSGTVYSNQPQHF,TGTGCCAGCAGCTCCGGGACAGTTTATAGCAATCAGCCCCAGCATTTT
TRBV7-2,TRBJ2-5,once,TRBD2,CASSLVRVTSGSETQYF,TGTGCCAGCAGCTTAGTTAGGGTCACTAGCGGGAGTGAGACCCAGTACTTC
TRBV9,TRBJ2-7,NA,NA,CASSPRGYEQYF,TGTGCCAGCAGCCCCCGGGGGTACGAGCAGTACTTC
TRBV18,TRBJ1-1,NA,TRBD1,CASSQGTENTEAFF,TGTGCCAGCTCACAGGGGACAGAGAACACTGAAGCTTTCTTT
TRBV7-9,TRBJ2-2,NA,NA,CASSSFRWTGELFF,TGTGCCAGCAGCTCATTCCGGTGGACCGGGGAGCTGTTTTTT
TRBV7-2,TRBJ2-7,NA,TRBD2,CASSLDTSGRAYEQYF,TGTGCCAGCAGCTTAGATACTAGCGGGAGGGCCTACGAGCAGTACTTC
TRBV5-4,TRBJ1-2,NA,NA,CASSLAERRGYTF,TGTGCCAGCAGCTTGGCCGAGAGGCGCGGCTACACCTTC
TRBV23-1,TRBJ1-4,NA,TRBD1,CASSPGQGKTEKLFF,TGCGCCAGCAGTCCGGGACAGGGGAAGACTGAAAAACTGTTTTTT
TRBV6-4,TRBJ2-7,NA,NA,CASSDSTLVINYEQYF,TGTGCCAGCAGTGACTCAACTCTTGTTATAAACTACGAGCAGTACTTC